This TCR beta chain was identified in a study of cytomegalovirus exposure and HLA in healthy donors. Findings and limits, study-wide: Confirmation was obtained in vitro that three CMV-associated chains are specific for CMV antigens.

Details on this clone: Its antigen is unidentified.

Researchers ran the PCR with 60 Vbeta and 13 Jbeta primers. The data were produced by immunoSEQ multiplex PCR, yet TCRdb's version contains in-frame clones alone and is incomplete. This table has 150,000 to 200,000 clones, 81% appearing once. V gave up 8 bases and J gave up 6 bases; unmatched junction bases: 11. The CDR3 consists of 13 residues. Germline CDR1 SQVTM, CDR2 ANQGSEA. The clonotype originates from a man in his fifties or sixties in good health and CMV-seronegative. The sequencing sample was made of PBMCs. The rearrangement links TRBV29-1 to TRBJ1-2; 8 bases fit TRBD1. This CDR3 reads CSSDTGTGHGYTF. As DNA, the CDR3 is TGCAGCTCAGATACCGGGACAGGCCATGGCTACACCTTC.